This T cell receptor beta chain was identified in a study of shared clonotypes between healthy human individuals. Turning to the study itself: Three plates were used per donor for CD4 naive, three for CD4 memory, two for CD8 naive and one for CD8 memory.

CD45RO-negative, CCR7-selected cells formed the naive CD8 fraction, which excluded terminally differentiated effector memory CD45RA+ cells. This CDR3 spans 15 amino acids. The germline V gene encodes CDR1 LNHDA and CDR2 SQIVND (reference sequence). J gave up 2 bases and V 5 bases, and 8 bases lay outside the gene matches. At deep level, the assay was performed. Generated by immunoSEQ multiplex PCR, the TCRdb table keeps only in-frame clones and is missing some. This table has around 580,000 clones, 95% to 98% appearing once. Sequenced sample: naive CD8+ T cells sorted from blood. This chain uses TRBV19 with TRBJ2-7, with TRBD1 matching over 8 bases. The TCR sequence derives from a young man in good health. CDR3 amino acids: CASSSGWTGPYEQYF. The DNA of the CDR3 is TGTGCCAGTAGTTCCGGCTGGACAGGGCCCTACGAGCAGTACTTC.